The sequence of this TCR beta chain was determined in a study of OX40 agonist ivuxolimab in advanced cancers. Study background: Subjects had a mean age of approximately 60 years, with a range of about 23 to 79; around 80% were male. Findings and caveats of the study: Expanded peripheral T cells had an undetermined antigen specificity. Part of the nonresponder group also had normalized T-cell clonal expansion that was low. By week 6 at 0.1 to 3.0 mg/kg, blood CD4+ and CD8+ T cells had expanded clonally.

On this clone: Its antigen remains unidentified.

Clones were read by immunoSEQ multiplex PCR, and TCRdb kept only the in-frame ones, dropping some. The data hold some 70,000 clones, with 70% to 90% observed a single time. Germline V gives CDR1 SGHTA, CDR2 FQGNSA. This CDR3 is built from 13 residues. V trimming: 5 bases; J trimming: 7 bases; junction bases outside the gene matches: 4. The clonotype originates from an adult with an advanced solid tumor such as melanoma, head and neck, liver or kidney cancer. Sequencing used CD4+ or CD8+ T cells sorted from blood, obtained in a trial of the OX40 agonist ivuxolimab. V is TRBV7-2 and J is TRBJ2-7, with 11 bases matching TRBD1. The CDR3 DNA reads TGTGCCAGCAGCCCGGGACAGGGGGGGGAGCAGTACTTC. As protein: CASSPGQGGEQYF. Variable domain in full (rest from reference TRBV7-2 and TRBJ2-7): GAGVSQSPSNKVTEKGKDVELRCDPISGHTALYWYRQSLGQGLEFLIYFQGNSAPDKSGLPSDRFSAERTGGSVSTLTIQRTQQEDSAVYLCASSPGQGGEQYFGPGTRLTVT.